These T cell receptor beta chains were read from a single sample in a study of control samples from healthy donors and cancer patients. Method: immunoSEQ multiplex PCR; TCRdb's copy keeps in-frame clones and lacks some. The repertoire has about 38,000 clones, 83% of them found once; the top ten carry 20% to 25%. The sequencing sample was made of PBMCs. The receptors originated from a woman aged 55-69 years with lung cancer. Both conserved end residues are part of each CDR3. Fields, in order: J gene, clone size, V gene, CDR3 protein. Only some rows state a clone size, as once, few, many or a class for expanded clones.

J gene: TRBJ1-1
clone size: .
V gene: TRBV7-3
CDR3 protein: CASSLSQGADEAFF

J gene: TRBJ2-1
clone size: .
V gene: TRBV7-9
CDR3 protein: CASSLISGRANEQFF

J gene: TRBJ2-2
clone size: .
V gene: TRBV7-6
CDR3 protein: CATSEGGPLDTGELFF

J gene: TRBJ2-7
clone size: .
V gene: TRBV19
CDR3 protein: CASSARPGQGASSYEQYF

J gene: TRBJ1-3
clone size: once
V gene: TRBV5-1
CDR3 protein: CASSSGTPGNTIYF

J gene: TRBJ2-7
clone size: few
V gene: TRBV18
CDR3 protein: CASSPPSGGKSEQYF

J gene: TRBJ1-1
clone size: .
V gene: TRBV3-1/TRBV3-2
CDR3 protein: CASSQGSRESTEAFF

J gene: TRBJ2-1
clone size: .
V gene: TRBV11-2
CDR3 protein: CASSVGLGSYNEQFF

J gene: TRBJ2-1
clone size: once
V gene: TRBV7-3
CDR3 protein: CASSPLPPGQLPHEQFF

J gene: TRBJ2-4
clone size: .
V gene: TRBV7-2
CDR3 protein: CASSLAEAKNIQYF

J gene: TRBJ1-2
clone size: .
V gene: TRBV6-5
CDR3 protein: CASSLGGDINGYTF

J gene: TRBJ1-4
clone size: .
V gene: TRBV19
CDR3 protein: CASWDAGGSEKLFF

J gene: TRBJ1-2
clone size: .
V gene: TRBV18
CDR3 protein: CASSDRSTHASLVRGGGYTF

J gene: TRBJ2-1
clone size: .
V gene: TRBV19
CDR3 protein: CASSIGGEAVGEQFF

J gene: TRBJ1-5
clone size: .
V gene: TRBV19
CDR3 protein: CASSPYHGNQPQHF

J gene: TRBJ1-2
clone size: .
V gene: TRBV25-1
CDR3 protein: CASLGSGYTF

J gene: TRBJ1-1
clone size: .
V gene: TRBV19
CDR3 protein: CASSPGQGQTEAFF

J gene: TRBJ1-2
clone size: .
V gene: TRBV6-5
CDR3 protein: CASNVGTGKGYGYTF

J gene: TRBJ2-1
clone size: .
V gene: TRBV19
CDR3 protein: CASRTGGTVGNEQFF

J gene: TRBJ2-7
clone size: .
V gene: TRBV6-5
CDR3 protein: CASRTGLAGYEQYF

J gene: TRBJ1-1
clone size: once
V gene: TRBV19
CDR3 protein: CASKGGLGIVNTEAFF

J gene: TRBJ2-3
clone size: .
V gene: TRBV6-1
CDR3 protein: CASSELGQGTYF

J gene: TRBJ2-1
clone size: .
V gene: TRBV4-3
CDR3 protein: CASSQGPAGNNEQFF

J gene: TRBJ2-2
clone size: once
V gene: TRBV2
CDR3 protein: CASSELGNTGELFF

J gene: TRBJ1-6
clone size: .
V gene: TRBV19
CDR3 protein: CASSNRDYSPLHF

J gene: TRBJ1-1
clone size: .
V gene: TRBV5-1
CDR3 protein: CASREGRGTEAFF

J gene: TRBJ1-2
clone size: .
V gene: TRBV6-5
CDR3 protein: CASRNEGRGNYGYTF

J gene: TRBJ2-3
clone size: .
V gene: TRBV3-1/TRBV3-2
CDR3 protein: CASSQGGGAYTDTQYF

J gene: TRBJ2-1
clone size: .
V gene: TRBV2
CDR3 protein: CASSESLLAGGYVVGEQFF

J gene: TRBJ1-2
clone size: .
V gene: TRBV19
CDR3 protein: CASSIGTVYGYTF

J gene: TRBJ1-5
clone size: .
V gene: TRBV27
CDR3 protein: CATRGPGGNQPQHF

J gene: TRBJ2-2
clone size: once
V gene: TRBV3-1/TRBV3-2
CDR3 protein: CASSQDVRRGRATGELFF

J gene: TRBJ1-1
clone size: .
V gene: TRBV11-2
CDR3 protein: CASSLLEGGDTEAFF

J gene: TRBJ2-1
clone size: few
V gene: TRBV29-1
CDR3 protein: CSAAAASEDNEQFF

J gene: TRBJ2-3
clone size: few
V gene: TRBV7-3
CDR3 protein: CASSFSSTDTQYF

J gene: TRBJ1-2
clone size: .
V gene: TRBV6-1
CDR3 protein: CASSEGQGAYGYTF

J gene: TRBJ2-1
clone size: once
V gene: TRBV9
CDR3 protein: CASSYLGLEGNEQFF

J gene: TRBJ2-2
clone size: .
V gene: TRBV18
CDR3 protein: CASSPPQGPNTGELFF

J gene: TRBJ2-5
clone size: .
V gene: TRBV6-6
CDR3 protein: CASSSQETQYF

J gene: TRBJ1-1
clone size: .
V gene: TRBV7-9
CDR3 protein: CASSSRESMNTEAFF

J gene: TRBJ2-3
clone size: .
V gene: TRBV19
CDR3 protein: CASDPRTSGGADTQYF